Given below is one T cell receptor beta chain in context. The table came from immunoSEQ multiplex PCR; TCRdb's copy has only in-frame clones and leaves some out. The data contain around 110,000 clones, 80% to 85% of them singletons. The germline V and J ends were trimmed by 5 bases and 7 bases, with 9 bases remaining between them. Germline V CDR1 and CDR2: SGHAT, FQNNGV. The CDR3 has 13 residues. These data are taken from a study of blood T cell repertoires in COVID-19. The specimen sequenced was peripheral blood. V and J are TRBV11-2 and TRBJ1-6; possibly TRBD1 for D (5 bases). The TCR was taken from a woman in her seventies with acute or convalescent COVID-19. The DNA of the CDR3 is TGTGCCAGCAGCGACAGCTCCAATTCACCCCTCCACTTT. Its protein product is CASSDSSNSPLHF.